This T cell receptor (beta chain) was profiled in a study of Ad26.COV2.S vaccination and SARS-CoV-2 variants. Documented treatment: over 15 received Ad26.COV2.S at low or high dose, single or two shots; about 5 received placebo; per-sample allocation not given. Collection of the samples took place on day 63 after the first injection of vaccine or placebo. The CDR3 loop spans 15 amino acids. CDR1 and CDR2 from the germline V gene are SNHLY and FYNNEI. Trimming left V 10 bases short and J 0 bases short, with 16 bases between. Sequenced by immunoSEQ multiplex PCR; TCRdb stores in-frame clones only, minus some. The repertoire has approximately 460,000 clones, about 89% of them found once; the top ten carry approximately 1.7%.

The V call is TRBV2, the J call TRBJ2-1, with a possible D match to TRBD1 (5 bases). The material sequenced was peripheral blood, taken in a trial of Ad26.COV2.S vaccine versus placebo. The receptor comes from a person between 18 and 65 years old who received the Ad26.COV2.S COVID-19 vaccine or a placebo. For the CDR3, the DNA is TGTGCCACTTGGGAACAGGCGAGCTCCTACAATGAGCAGTTCTTC. Its translation: CATWEQASSYNEQFF.